This is a list of T cell receptor beta chains from one sample in a study of identical twins. TCRdb passed the 5' RACE reads through MiXCR, listing each CDR3 protein once. The table has 1,800,000 or so distinct CDR3 sequences, 32% seen once. Material: cord blood. The receptors derive from a newborn girl in good health. Each CDR3 is given with its conserved first and last residue. Each record gives: V gene, J gene, D gene, clone size, CDR3 protein, CDR3 DNA. A D gene is named only where the DNA matches it firmly. Expanded clones are given a class, and other clones once, few, many or no size at all.

TRBV20-1	TRBJ2-1	.	few	CSAPKTNIYNEQFF	TGCAGTGCACCAAAGACTAATATCTACAATGAGCAGTTCTTC
TRBV6-1	TRBJ2-7	.	few	CASRKTGSDYEQYF	TGTGCCAGCAGAAAGACAGGCTCCGACTACGAGCAGTACTTC
TRBV10-3	TRBJ2-3	TRBD1	.	CAIMAATGFGADTQYF	TGTGCCATCATGGCGGCGACAGGGTTCGGCGCAGATACGCAGTATTTT
TRBV3-1	TRBJ2-1	.	few	CASTKTRSYNEQFF	TGTGCCAGCACGAAGACTCGCTCCTACAATGAGCAGTTCTTC
TRBV9	TRBJ2-7	TRBD2	.	CASSVGAGDYNEQYF	TGTGCCAGCAGCGTAGGAGCGGGAGATTACAATGAGCAGTACTTC
TRBV4-1	TRBJ1-1	TRBD1	.	CASSPDRVYTEAFF	TGCGCCAGCAGCCCAGACAGGGTATATACTGAAGCTTTCTTT
TRBV4-1	TRBJ2-1	TRBD2	.	CASSQGTSGGAPYNEQFF	TGCGCCAGCAGCCAAGGAACTAGCGGGGGGGCCCCCTACAATGAGCAGTTCTTC
TRBV5-1	TRBJ2-3	.	.	CASSLQGNADTQYF	TGCGCCAGCAGCTTGCAAGGGAACGCAGATACGCAGTATTTT
TRBV7-2	TRBJ2-7	.	many	CASSLAPSSSYEQYF	TGTGCCAGCAGCTTAGCGCCTAGCAGCTCCTACGAGCAGTACTTC
TRBV6-1	TRBJ2-3	TRBD2	.	CASRGTSGTQSYEQYF	TGTGCCAGCAGGGGGACTAGCGGGACCCAGTCCTACGAGCAGTACTTT
TRBV3-1	TRBJ2-3	.	.	CASNPPVAALSTDTQYF	TGTGCCAGCAACCCGCCCGTGGCCGCTCTTAGCACAGATACGCAGTATTTT
TRBV7-9	TRBJ2-5	.	.	CASSWDLGTQYF	TGTGCCAGCAGCTGGGATCTGGGGACCCAGTACTTC
TRBV6-1	TRBJ2-4	TRBD2	.	CASRKPGVAGVKNIQYF	TGTGCCAGCCGAAAACCCGGGGTAGCGGGAGTGAAAAACATTCAGTACTTC
TRBV11-2	TRBJ2-7	.	many	CASSQDDHEQYF	TGTGCCAGCAGCCAAGACGACCACGAGCAGTACTTC
TRBV12-3/TRBV12-4	TRBJ2-2	.	.	CASSLRFFGELFF	TGTGCCAGCAGTTTAAGATTCTTCGGGGAGCTGTTTTTT
TRBV6-5	TRBJ2-5	.	few	CASSYYAQETQYF	TGTGCCAGCAGTTACTACGCCCAAGAGACCCAGTACTTC
TRBV11-3	TRBJ1-5	.	.	CASTTRDPYSNQPQHF	TGTGCCAGCACTACCCGGGACCCGTATAGCAATCAGCCCCAGCATTTT
TRBV27	TRBJ1-2	.	.	CASSRRAQPLMYGYTF	TGTGCCAGCAGTCGAAGGGCACAGCCCCTGATGTATGGCTACACCTTC
TRBV7-2	TRBJ2-7	.	few	CASSLKSSSSYEQYF	TGTGCCAGCAGCTTAAAGTCTAGCAGCTCCTACGAGCAGTACTTC
TRBV20-1	TRBJ1-1	.	few	CSAREGGAGAEAFF	TGCAGTGCTAGAGAAGGGGGGGCGGGCGCTGAAGCTTTCTTT
TRBV20-1	TRBJ2-1	.	.	CSATRARVGYNEQFF	TGCAGTGCTACCCGGGCCCGGGTAGGGTACAATGAGCAGTTCTTC
TRBV4-1	TRBJ2-7	.	few	CASSQARTGKTFYEQYF	TGCGCCAGCAGCCAAGCTAGAACAGGGAAGACCTTCTACGAGCAGTACTTC
TRBV11-2	TRBJ1-2	.	few	CASSLDPNTYGYTF	TGTGCCAGCAGCTTAGATCCAAACACCTATGGCTACACCTTC
TRBV12-3/TRBV12-4	TRBJ2-3	TRBD2	few	CASSLSRLRSGSKLADTQYF	TGTGCCAGCAGTTTAAGCCGCCTTCGTAGCGGGAGTAAATTAGCAGATACGCAGTATTTT